This TCR beta chain emerged from a study of T cells in Graves' hyperthyroidism and ophthalmopathy. Notes on the study in general: Patients with ophthalmopathy were separated from those with stable hyperthyroidism by a 13 V-J model. The model predicted ophthalmopathy a median around seven months before onset.

In patients aged 18 to 65, hyperthyroidism was newly diagnosed, with duration under 2 months. TCR beta CDR3 regions were amplified from RNA. Using the HTBI primer set, a first-round RT-PCR was run on the TCR CDR3. Via MiXCR, TCRdb re-called the multiplex PCR reads, giving one row per CDR3 protein. Among approximately 620,000 distinct CDR3 sequences, roughly 14% were seen once, and the ten largest hold under 7%. Trimming shortened V by 6 bases and J by 5 bases, and 17 bases separated the two germline ends. The CDR3 spans 14 residues. CDR1 is MNHNS and CDR2 is SASEGT in the germline V gene. Many counts were recorded for this clonotype. As yet, its antigen is unknown.

The source of this sequence is a woman aged 25-40 years with Graves' hyperthyroidism that later progressed to Graves' ophthalmopathy. Sequenced material: blood. This chain links TRBV6-1 with TRBJ2-7, with D possibly being TRBD1 (5 bases). DNA for the CDR3: TGTGCCAGCAGGGCTCAGGGATTGAGCAACGAGCAGTACTTC. It is translated as CASRAQGLSNEQYF.